One and the same sample provided the 10 T cell receptor beta chains below, sequenced in a study of T-cell reconstitution after alpha-beta-depleted transplantation in children. Preparation of the TCRbeta library was carried out with unique molecular identifiers. TCRdb itself ran the PCR reads through MiXCR, one entry per CDR3 protein. The sample yields 200,000 to 300,000 distinct CDR3 sequences, around 12% seen once. Material: PBMCs from the stem cell graft donor, obtained from the stem cell graft. Receptor source: a human donor who donated a stem cell graft to a child with acute lymphoblastic leukemia.

This clonotype came up many times. The chain combines TRBV7-3 with TRBJ2-7; D perhaps matches TRBD2 (6 bases). The CDR3 has 14 amino acids. V was clipped by 5 bases and J by 6 bases, with 17 bases between them. The germline V gene encodes CDR1 SGHTA and CDR2 FQGTGA. The CDR3: CASSRGPSGSEQYF. In nucleotides, the CDR3 is TGTGCCAGCAGCCGAGGGCCCAGCGGGTCCGAGCAGTACTTC. Drawing the rest from reference TRBV7-3 and TRBJ2-7, the complete variable domain is GAGVSQTPSNKVTEKGKYVELRCDPISGHTALYWYRQSLGQGPEFLIYFQGTGAADDSGLPNDRFFAVRPEGSVSTLKIQRTERGDSAVYLCASSRGPSGSEQYFGPGTRLTVT.

The sample holds many counts of this clonotype. CDR3 nucleotides: TGCAGTGCTAGAGACGGGCGGGAGGGCCGCACAGATACGCAGTATTTT. Translating it yields CSARDGREGRTDTQYF. The chain links TRBV20-1 to TRBJ2-3, with 9 positions matching TRBD2. CDR3 length equals 16 residues. Trimming at V came to 0 bases and at J to 1 base, leaving 5 bases not matched to a gene. Germline-derived CDR1 and CDR2 are DFQATT and SNEGSKA (reference sequence).

The chain's CDR3 is CASKKVSGKDTQYF. The CDR3 region has the DNA TGTGCCAGCAAGAAAGTCTCAGGGAAGGATACGCAGTATTTT. V is TRBV6-1 and J is TRBJ2-3; a possible D gene is TRBD1 (5 bases). The CDR3 is 14 amino acids. Trimming pared 7 bases from V and 6 bases from J, leaving 17 bases between. Germline-derived CDR1 and CDR2 are MNHNS and SASEGT.

This clonotype has ten or more counts. V usage is TRBV20-1 and J usage is TRBJ2-7; a weak D match, TRBD1 (5 bases). Germline loops: CDR1 DFQATT, CDR2 SNEGSKA (reference sequence). This CDR3 has 12 amino acids. V dropped 6 bases and J dropped 6 bases, with 15 bases sitting between them. The CDR3: CSAEKTDGEQYF. The CDR3 DNA sequence: TGCAGTGCAGAGAAGACAGACGGCGAGCAGTACTTC.

This clonotype was observed a few times. The CDR3 DNA reads as TGTGCCATCGCCGCCTTCAGGACAGGGGAAGATACGCAGTATTTT. Its protein product is CAIAAFRTGEDTQYF. The rearrangement joins TRBV10-3 to TRBJ2-3; TRBD1 matches at 9 bases. Trimming took 8 bases from V and 5 from J; bases not matched to a gene: 11. There are 15 residues in the CDR3. Germline V CDR1 and CDR2: ENHRY, SYGVKD.

This clonotype was counted ten times or more. The chain employs TRBV5-6 and TRBJ2-7; D remains ambiguous. V was clipped by 2 bases and J by 5 bases, with 5 bases between them. Germline lookup yields CDR1 SGHDT and CDR2 YYEEEE. The CDR3 totals 11 residues. The CDR3 nucleotides read TGTGCCAGCAGCTTCAGTAACGAGCAGTACTTC. Residues: CASSFSNEQYF.

This clonotype was picked up many times. CDR3 sequence (DNA): TGTGCCAGCAGTGAAAGGCGGGTAGGACAGGGAGGTTTCTTT. Its protein is CASSERRVGQGGFF. The rearrangement joins TRBV6-1 to TRBJ1-1; TRBD1 agrees at 8 bases. The CDR3 runs 14 residues. Germline V gene sequence: CDR1 MNHNS, CDR2 SASEGT. After removal of 2 bases from V and 13 bases from J, the junction contained 12 bases not matched to a gene.

DNA of the CDR3: TGTGCCAGCAGCTCAACAGGGGACAGGGCAGAGACCCAGTACTTC. This codes for CASSSTGDRAETQYF. The gene calls are TRBV7-2 and TRBJ2-5; 9 bases map to TRBD1. Per the germline V gene, CDR1 is SGHTA and CDR2 is FQGNSA. V gave up 4 bases and J gave up 4 bases; unmatched junction bases: 7. This CDR3 contains 15 residues. The variable domain in full, completed from reference TRBV7-2 and TRBJ2-5, reads GAGVSQSPSNKVTEKGKDVELRCDPISGHTALYWYRQSLGQGLEFLIYFQGNSAPDKSGLPSDRFSAERTGGSVSTLTIQRTQQEDSAVYLCASSSTGDRAETQYFGPGTRLLVL.

The sample holds many counts of this clonotype. V usage is TRBV7-9 and J usage is TRBJ1-4; D remains unclear. Germline V gives CDR1 SEHNR, CDR2 FQNEAQ (reference sequence). V lost 5 bases to trimming and J lost 0 bases, with 7 bases between them. This CDR3 is 14 amino acids long. The CDR3 protein is CASSLDATNEKLFF. In DNA form, the CDR3 reads TGTGCCAGCAGCCTAGATGCAACTAATGAAAAACTGTTTTTT.

This clonotype was counted many times. This chain joins TRBV7-2 and TRBJ1-5, with no clear D. The CDR3 loop spans 13 amino acids. Per germline, CDR1 SGHTA and CDR2 FQGNSA. V lost 2 bases, J lost 3 bases, and 5 bases lay in between. The CDR3 region has the DNA TGTGCCAGCAGCTTATACGTCAATCAGCCCCAGCATTTT. Protein sequence: CASSLYVNQPQHF.